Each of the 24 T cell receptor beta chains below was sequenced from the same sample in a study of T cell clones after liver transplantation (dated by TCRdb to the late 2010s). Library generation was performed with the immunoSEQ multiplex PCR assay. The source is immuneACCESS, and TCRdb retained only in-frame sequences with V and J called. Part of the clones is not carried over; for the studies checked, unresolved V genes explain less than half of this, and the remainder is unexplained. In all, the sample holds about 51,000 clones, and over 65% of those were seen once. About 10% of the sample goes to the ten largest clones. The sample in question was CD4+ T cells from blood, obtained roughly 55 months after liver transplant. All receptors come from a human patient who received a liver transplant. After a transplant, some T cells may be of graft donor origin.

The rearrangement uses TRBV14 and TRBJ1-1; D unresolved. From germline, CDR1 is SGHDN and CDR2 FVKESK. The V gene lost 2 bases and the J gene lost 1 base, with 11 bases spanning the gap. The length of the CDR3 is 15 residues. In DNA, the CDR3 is TGTGCCAGCAGCCAAAGCGGACGGTCGAACACTGAAGCTTTCTTT. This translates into CASSQSGRSNTEAFF.

This chain's CDR3 is CASSIRRGNGELFF. DNA of the CDR3: TGTGCCAGTAGTATCCGTCGAGGGAACGGGGAGCTGTTTTTT. V usage is TRBV19 and J usage is TRBJ2-2, with D possibly TRBD2 on 5 matching bases. This CDR3 has 14 residues. V shed 3 bases and J shed 7 bases, with 12 bases lying between them. From germline, CDR1 is LNHDA and CDR2 SQIVND (reference sequence).

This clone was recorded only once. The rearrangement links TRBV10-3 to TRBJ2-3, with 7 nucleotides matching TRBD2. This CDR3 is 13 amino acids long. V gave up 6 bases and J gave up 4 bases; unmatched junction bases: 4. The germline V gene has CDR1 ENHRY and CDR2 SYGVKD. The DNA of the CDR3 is TGTGCCATCAGGACGGGGGGTTCAGATACGCAGTATTTT. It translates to CAIRTGGSDTQYF.

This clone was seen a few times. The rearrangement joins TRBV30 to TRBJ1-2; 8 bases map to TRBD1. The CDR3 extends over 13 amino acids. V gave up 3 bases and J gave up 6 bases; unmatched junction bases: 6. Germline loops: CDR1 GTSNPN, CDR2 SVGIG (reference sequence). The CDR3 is CAWRRTGSDGYTF. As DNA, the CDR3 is TGTGCCTGGAGACGGACAGGGTCGGATGGCTACACCTTC.

This CDR3 is CASSLGTGVSGELFF. In DNA form, the CDR3 reads TGTGCCAGCAGCTTAGGGACAGGGGTTTCCGGGGAGCTGTTTTTT. The chain employs TRBV5-4 and TRBJ2-2, with 10 bases identical to TRBD1. The CDR3 runs to 15 residues. With 2 bases clipped from V and 6 bases from J, the junction kept 4 bases outside the gene matches. Germline lookup yields CDR1 SGHNT and CDR2 YYREEE (reference sequence). Together with reference TRBV5-4 and TRBJ2-2, the CDR3 gives the full variable domain: ETGVTQSPTHLIKTRGQQVTLRCSSQSGHNTVSWYQQALGQGPQFIFQYYREEENGRGNFPPRFSGLQFPNYSSELNVNALELDDSALYLCASSLGTGVSGELFFGEGSRLTVL.

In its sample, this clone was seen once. CDR3 residues: CASRPGQPNQPQHF. The CDR3, as DNA: TGTGCCAGCAGGCCAGGACAGCCCAATCAGCCCCAGCATTTT. The V call is TRBV28, the J call TRBJ1-5; tentatively, D is TRBD1 (6 bases). Germline CDR1 and CDR2: MDHEN and SYDVKM. The ends were cut back, 6 bases at V and 3 bases at J, with 12 bases in the middle. This CDR3 is built from 14 residues.

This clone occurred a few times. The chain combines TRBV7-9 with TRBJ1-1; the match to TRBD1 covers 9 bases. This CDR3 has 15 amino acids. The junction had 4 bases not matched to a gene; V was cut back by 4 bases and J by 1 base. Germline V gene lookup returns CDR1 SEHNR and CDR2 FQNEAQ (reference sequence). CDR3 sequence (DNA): TGTGCCAGCAGCTCGGCGGACAGGGGGAACACTGAAGCTTTCTTT. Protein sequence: CASSSADRGNTEAFF. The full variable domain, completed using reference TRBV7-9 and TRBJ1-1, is DTGVSQNPRHKITKRGQNVTFRCDPISEHNRLYWYRQTLGQGPEFLTYFQNEAQLEKSRLLSDRFSAERPKGSFSTLEIQRTEQGDSAMYLCASSSADRGNTEAFFGQGTRLTVV.

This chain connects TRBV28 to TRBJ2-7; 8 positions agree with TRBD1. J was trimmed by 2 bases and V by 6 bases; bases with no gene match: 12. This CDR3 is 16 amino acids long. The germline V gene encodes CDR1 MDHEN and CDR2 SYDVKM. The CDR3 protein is CASSPLFGTGAYEQYF. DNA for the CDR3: TGTGCCAGCAGCCCACTGTTCGGGACAGGAGCCTACGAGCAGTACTTC.

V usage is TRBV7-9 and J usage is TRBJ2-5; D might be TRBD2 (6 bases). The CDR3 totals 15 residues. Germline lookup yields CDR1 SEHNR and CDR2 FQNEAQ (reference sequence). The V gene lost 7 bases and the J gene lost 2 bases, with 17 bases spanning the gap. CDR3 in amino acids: CASTDHRETQETQYF. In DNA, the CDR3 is TGTGCCAGCACAGATCACCGGGAGACACAAGAGACCCAGTACTTC.

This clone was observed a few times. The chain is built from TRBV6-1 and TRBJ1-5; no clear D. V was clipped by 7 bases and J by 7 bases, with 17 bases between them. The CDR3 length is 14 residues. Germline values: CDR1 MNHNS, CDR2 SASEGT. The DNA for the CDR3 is TGTGCCAGCACTGAGGACGGCTTATCCCAGCCCCAGCATTTT. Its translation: CASTEDGLSQPQHF.

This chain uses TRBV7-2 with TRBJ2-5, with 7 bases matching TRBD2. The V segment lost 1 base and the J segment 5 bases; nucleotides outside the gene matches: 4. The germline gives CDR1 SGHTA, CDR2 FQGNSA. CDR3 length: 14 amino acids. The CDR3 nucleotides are TGTGCCAGCAGCTTAGGACTAGCTTATGAGACCCAGTACTTC. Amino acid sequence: CASSLGLAYETQYF.

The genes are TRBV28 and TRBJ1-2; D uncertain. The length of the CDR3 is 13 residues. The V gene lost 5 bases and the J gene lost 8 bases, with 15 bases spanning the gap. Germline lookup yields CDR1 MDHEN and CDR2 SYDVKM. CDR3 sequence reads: CASSTVGGRGYTF. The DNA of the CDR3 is TGTGCCAGCAGTACCGTGGGAGGGAGGGGCTACACCTTC.

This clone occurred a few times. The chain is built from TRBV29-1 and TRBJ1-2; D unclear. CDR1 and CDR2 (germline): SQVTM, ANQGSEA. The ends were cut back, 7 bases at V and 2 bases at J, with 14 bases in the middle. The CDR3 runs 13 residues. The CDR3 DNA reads TGCAGCGGTGGTAGCGGCGGGAACTATGGCTACACCTTC. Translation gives CSGGSGGNYGYTF.

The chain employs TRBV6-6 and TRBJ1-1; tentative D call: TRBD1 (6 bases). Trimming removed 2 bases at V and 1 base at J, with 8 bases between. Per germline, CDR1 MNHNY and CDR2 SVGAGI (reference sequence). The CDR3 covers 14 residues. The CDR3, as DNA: TGTGCCAGCAGTTACCCGACAGGGAACACTGAAGCTTTCTTT. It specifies CASSYPTGNTEAFF.

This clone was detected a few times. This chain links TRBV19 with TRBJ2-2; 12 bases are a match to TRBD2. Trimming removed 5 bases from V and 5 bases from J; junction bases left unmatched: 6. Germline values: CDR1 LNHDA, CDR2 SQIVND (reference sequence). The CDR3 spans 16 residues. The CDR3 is CASSAPSGGATGELFF. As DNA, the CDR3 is TGTGCCAGTAGTGCGCCTAGCGGGGGGGCTACCGGGGAGCTGTTTTTT.

This CDR3 reads CASSPHRGRLILTEAFF. CDR3 in DNA: TGTGCCAGCAGTCCGCACAGGGGGCGGTTAATATTAACTGAAGCTTTCTTT. This chain joins TRBV28 and TRBJ1-1, with TRBD1 identical over 9 bases. Germline V gene data show CDR1 as MDHEN and CDR2 as SYDVKM. This CDR3 has 17 residues. The junction had 15 bases not matched to a gene; V was cut back by 5 bases and J by 5 bases.

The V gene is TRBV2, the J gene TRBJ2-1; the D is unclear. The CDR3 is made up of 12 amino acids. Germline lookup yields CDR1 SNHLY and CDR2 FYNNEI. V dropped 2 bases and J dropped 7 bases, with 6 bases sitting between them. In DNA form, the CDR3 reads TGTGCCAGCAGTGAACAGTCTAATGAGCAGTTCTTC. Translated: CASSEQSNEQFF.

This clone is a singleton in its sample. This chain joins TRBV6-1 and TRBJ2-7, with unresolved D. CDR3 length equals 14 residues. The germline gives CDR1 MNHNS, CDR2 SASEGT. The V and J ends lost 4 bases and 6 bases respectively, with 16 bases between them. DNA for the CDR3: TGTGCCAGCAGTGCTCGGGTGAGGTCATCCGAGCAGTACTTC. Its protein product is CASSARVRSSEQYF.

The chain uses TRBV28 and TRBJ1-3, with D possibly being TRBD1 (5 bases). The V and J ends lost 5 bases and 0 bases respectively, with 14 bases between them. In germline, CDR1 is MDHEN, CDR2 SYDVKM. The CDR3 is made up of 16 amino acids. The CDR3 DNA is TGTGCCAGCAGTGGGGGGGACTTGAGCTCTGGAAACACCATATATTTT. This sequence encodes CASSGGDLSSGNTIYF. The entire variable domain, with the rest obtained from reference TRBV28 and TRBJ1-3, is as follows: DVKVTQSSRYLVKRTGEKVFLECVQDMDHENMFWYRQDPGLGLRLIYFSYDVKMKEKGDIPEGYSVSREKKERFSLILESASTNQTSMYLCASSGGDLSSGNTIYFGEGSWLTVV.

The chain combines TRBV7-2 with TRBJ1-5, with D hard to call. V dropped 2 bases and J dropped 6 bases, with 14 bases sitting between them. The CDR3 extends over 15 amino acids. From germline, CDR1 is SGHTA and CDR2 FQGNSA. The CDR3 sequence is CASSLSSSRTQPQHF. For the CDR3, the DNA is TGTGCCAGCAGCTTAAGCTCCTCAAGGACTCAGCCCCAGCATTTT.

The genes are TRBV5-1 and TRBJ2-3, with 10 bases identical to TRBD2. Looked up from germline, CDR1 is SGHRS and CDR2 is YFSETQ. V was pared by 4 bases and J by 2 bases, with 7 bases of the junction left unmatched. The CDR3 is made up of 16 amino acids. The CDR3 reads CASSRLAGPFTDTQYF. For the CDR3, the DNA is TGCGCCAGCAGCCGACTAGCGGGTCCCTTCACAGATACGCAGTATTTT.

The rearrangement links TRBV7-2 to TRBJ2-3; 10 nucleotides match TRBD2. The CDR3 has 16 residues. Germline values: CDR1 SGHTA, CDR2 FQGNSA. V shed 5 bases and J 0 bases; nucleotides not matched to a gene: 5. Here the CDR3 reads CASSQTSGLSTDTQYF. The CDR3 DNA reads TGTGCCAGCAGCCAGACTAGCGGGCTTAGCACAGATACGCAGTATTTT.

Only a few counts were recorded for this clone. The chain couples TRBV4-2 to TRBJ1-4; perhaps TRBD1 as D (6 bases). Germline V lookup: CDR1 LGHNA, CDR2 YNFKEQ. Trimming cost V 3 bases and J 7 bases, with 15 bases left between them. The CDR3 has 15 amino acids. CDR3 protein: CASSHRRGESEKLFF. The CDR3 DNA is TGTGCCAGCAGCCACCGTAGGGGGGAAAGTGAAAAACTGTTTTTT.

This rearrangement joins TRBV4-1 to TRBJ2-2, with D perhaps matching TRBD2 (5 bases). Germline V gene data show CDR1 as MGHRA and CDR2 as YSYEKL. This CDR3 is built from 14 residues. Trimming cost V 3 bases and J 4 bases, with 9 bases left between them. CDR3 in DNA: TGCGCCAGCAGCCAGGAACGGGGCACCGGGGAGCTGTTTTTT. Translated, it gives CASSQERGTGELFF.